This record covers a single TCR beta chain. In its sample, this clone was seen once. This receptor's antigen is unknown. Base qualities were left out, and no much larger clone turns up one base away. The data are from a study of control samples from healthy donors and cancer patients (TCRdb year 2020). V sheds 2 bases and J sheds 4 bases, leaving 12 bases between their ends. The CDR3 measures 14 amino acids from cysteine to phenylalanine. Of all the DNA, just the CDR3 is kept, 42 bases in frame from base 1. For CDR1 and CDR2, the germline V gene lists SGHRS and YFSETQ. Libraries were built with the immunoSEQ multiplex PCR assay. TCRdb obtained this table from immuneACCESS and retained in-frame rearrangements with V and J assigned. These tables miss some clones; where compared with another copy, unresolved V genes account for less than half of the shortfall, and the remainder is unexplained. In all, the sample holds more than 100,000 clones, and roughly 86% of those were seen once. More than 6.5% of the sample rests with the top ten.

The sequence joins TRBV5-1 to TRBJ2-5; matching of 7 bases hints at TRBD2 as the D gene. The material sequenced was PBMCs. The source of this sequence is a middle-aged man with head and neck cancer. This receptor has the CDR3 CASSLWGGGETQYF. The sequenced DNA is TGCGCCAGCAGCTTATGGGGGGGCGGAGAGACCCAGTACTTC.